These T cell receptor beta chains were read from a single sample in a study of OX40 agonist ivuxolimab in advanced cancers. This table comes from immunoSEQ multiplex PCR, and its TCRdb copy is limited to in-frame clones, with some not included. Counted here are about 69,000 clones, 80% occurring once; the ten biggest clones make up 2% to 2.5%. Sequencing used CD4+ or CD8+ T cells sorted from blood, obtained in a trial of the OX40 agonist ivuxolimab. These receptors were taken from an adult with an advanced solid tumor such as melanoma, head and neck, liver or kidney cancer. Both conserved end residues are trimmed from each CDR3. Fields, in order: J gene, clone size, V gene, CDR3 protein. Clone size is shown for a subset of rows, as once, few, many or a class of expanded clone.

TRBJ2-3	NA	TRBV13	ASSLARTSAGATQY
TRBJ1-2	NA	TRBV4-1	ASSQASQGAGDRGYT
TRBJ1-1	NA	TRBV18	ASSLGVQLTEAF
TRBJ2-2	NA	TRBV7-7	ASSPDRGGELF
TRBJ2-7	NA	TRBV10-3	AIRDRGLGEQY
TRBJ2-7	NA	TRBV18	ASSPQRGVYEQY
TRBJ1-5	NA	TRBV7-8	ASSLRDRGGQPQH
TRBJ1-1	NA	TRBV4-2	ASSRNRGDLNTEAF
TRBJ2-2	NA	TRBV28	ASSLGREGTGELF
TRBJ2-3	NA	TRBV10-3	AISNRGSNTDTQY
TRBJ2-7	NA	TRBV4-1	ASPGGEYEQY
TRBJ2-2	NA	TRBV14	ASSLRDSLTGELF
TRBJ2-7	NA	TRBV18	ASSPPSNSYEQY
TRBJ2-3	few	TRBV4-1	ASSQDSGIRDTQY
TRBJ2-4	few	TRBV2	ATRREGGNIQY
TRBJ2-3	NA	TRBV18	ASSLGTGDTDTQY
TRBJ1-2	once	TRBV29-1	SAFRTEDYGYT
TRBJ2-3	NA	TRBV30	ACHNLAGPVTDTQY
TRBJ1-6	NA	TRBV5-1	ASSHGTGDNSPLH
TRBJ2-2	NA	TRBV19	ASSVTSGSGGELF
TRBJ2-5	NA	TRBV7-2	ASSLGRRQETQY
TRBJ1-2	once	TRBV18	ASSPGQGAYGYT
TRBJ2-3	NA	TRBV5-1	ASSKRTPSTDTQY
TRBJ2-5	NA	TRBV5-1	ASNQGGTQY
TRBJ2-5	NA	TRBV7-6	ASSSRGYQETQY
TRBJ2-7	NA	TRBV2	ASRLAGYEQY
TRBJ2-1	NA	TRBV21-1	ASSKVTYNEQF
TRBJ2-3	NA	TRBV7-2	ASSLVGSTSTDTQY
TRBJ2-7	NA	TRBV5-1	ASSLEAGPVGKQY
TRBJ1-2	NA	TRBV7-2	ASSLAAWGYT
TRBJ1-2	few	TRBV19	ASSPGTATNYGYT
TRBJ2-2	once	TRBV28	ASRQSPGELF
TRBJ2-3	NA	TRBV15	ATSRWDFTDTQY
TRBJ2-7	NA	TRBV7-2	ASSLPRVPSGGLREQY
TRBJ1-5	medium-sized	TRBV7-9	ASSLDFGSNQPQH
NA	once	TRBV9	ASSAYYEQY
TRBJ2-7	NA	TRBV28	ASSRTAYEQY
TRBJ2-2	NA	TRBV18	ASSPPRSSGGSTGELF
TRBJ2-1	NA	TRBV29-1	SVRDRGDENEQF
TRBJ1-3	NA	TRBV2	ASIRRGSAGNTIY
TRBJ2-1	few	TRBV4-1	ASSQESASGINEQF
TRBJ2-2	few	TRBV7-9	ASSWDLYTGELF
TRBJ1-4	NA	TRBV7-9	ASSSGYNTDEKLF
TRBJ2-4	NA	TRBV5-5	ASSLNWAGNIQY
TRBJ2-7	NA	TRBV27	ASRASVPPYEQY
TRBJ2-5	NA	TRBV7-7	ASSRTSGQETQY
TRBJ2-5	NA	TRBV29-1	SVWGEMETQY
TRBJ2-5	NA	TRBV5-4	ASSLAGESGETQY
TRBJ1-2	NA	TRBV15	ATSRSNKGAVGYT
TRBJ2-1	once	TRBV7-9	ASSFGTGYVNEQF